The sequence of this T cell receptor (beta chain) was determined in a study of blood T cell repertoires in COVID-19. Trimming removed 2 bases from V and 4 bases from J, with 17 bases in between. The CDR3 has 16 amino acids. Germline V lookup: CDR1 LNHDA, CDR2 SQIVND (reference sequence). Generated by immunoSEQ multiplex PCR, the TCRdb table keeps only in-frame clones and is missing some. The sample has about 76,000 clones, around nine tenths seen once. V gene TRBV19 combines with J gene TRBJ1-1; possibly TRBD1 for D (5 bases). Sequencing was done on a sample of peripheral blood. The TCR sequence derives from a man aged 50 to 60 with acute or convalescent COVID-19. CDR3 nucleotides: TGTGCCAGTAGTATACTATCGGGACGGGGGTCCACTGAAGCTTTCTTT. Its translation: CASSILSGRGSTEAFF. The entire variable domain, with the rest obtained from reference TRBV19 and TRBJ1-1, is as follows: DGGITQSPKYLFRKEGQNVTLSCEQNLNHDAMYWYRQDPGQGLRLIYYSQIVNDFQKGDIAEGYSVSREKKESFPLTVTSAQKNPTAFYLCASSILSGRGSTEAFFGQGTRLTVV.